These 4 T cell receptor delta chains were all obtained from the same sample, sequenced in a study of human gamma delta and Vdelta1 T cells. TCRdb re-analyzed the PCR reads via CATT. In the table there are about 690 delta-chain clones, approximately 11% of which are singletons. Sequenced: differentiated CD27- Vdelta1 gamma-delta T cells from blood. The receptors originated from a human donor in good health.

There are a few counts of this clone. This is likely an artifact of a read error, given a far larger clone one base away. The chain couples TRDV1 to TRDJ1; TRDD2 might be the D (8 bases). This CDR3 region has 20 residues. V lost 8 bases and J 1 base, leaving 32 bases between the germline ends. CDR1 and CDR2 from the germline V gene are TSWWSYY and QGS. CDR3 bases: TGTGCTCTTCAAATCCTTCCTAAGATCCGGGGGATGCCGGGCACCGATAAACTCATCTTT. It is translated as CALQILPKIRGMPGTDKLIF.

This clone is medium-sized (0.01 to 0.1%) within its sample. Other nucleotide sequences from this sample produce the same CDR3. The chain uses TRDV1 and TRDJ1, with 11 bases matching TRDD3. The CDR3 loop spans 18 amino acids. The V segment lost 1 base and the J segment 3 bases; nucleotides outside the gene matches: 10. Germline CDR1 and CDR2: TSWWSYY and QGS. DNA of the CDR3: TGTGCTCTTGGGGAACGACCGACTTGGGGGATACGGGCCGATAAACTCATCTTT. It codes for CALGERPTWGIRADKLIF.

In the case of this clone: A much larger clonotype is one base distant, so this may be a read error. The chain is built from TRDV1 and TRDJ1; TRDD2 aligns across 9 bases. Germline values: CDR1 TSWWSYY, CDR2 QGS. The CDR3 runs to 33 residues. With 0 bases clipped from V and 0 bases from J, the junction kept 53 bases outside the gene matches. DNA for the CDR3: TGTGCTCTTGGGGAACTTATATCTCGCAATCCAAACATTTGGCGGCCTTCCTACGGACTGTACTGGGCTTGCGAGTCGTACACCGATAAACTCATCTTT. It specifies CALGELISRNPNIWRPSYGLYWACESYTDKLIF.

This clone was picked up many times. A read error is possible here, since a much larger clone lies one base away. This sample includes further DNA sequences coding for the same CDR3. This rearrangement joins TRDV1 to TRDJ1; 7 bases match TRDD3. This CDR3 has 22 residues. In germline, CDR1 is TSWWSYY, CDR2 QGS. V was clipped by 2 bases and J by 4 bases; unmatched bases: 28. The CDR3 loop is CALGENSDPVRDTLNLGDKLIF. The CDR3 DNA reads TGTGCTCTTGGGGAAAACTCCGATCCCGTGAGGGATACCCTCAATTTGGGCGATAAACTCATCTTT.